The source of this T cell receptor (beta chain) is a study of metastatic and nonmetastatic thyroid tumors. Study at large: It was across blood and tumor or nodule tissue from malignant and benign thyroid patients that repertoires were compared. Study-wide findings and caveats: For both blood and tumor, malignant thyroid tumors reportedly showed significantly higher TCR beta diversity than benign nodules did.

This clone is judged medium-sized. Antigen specificity is unknown. Authors' data handling: Using the CDR3 differences seen across clinicopathological groups, the authors built a distant-metastasis classifier for papillary thyroid cancer, which was meant to discriminate distant-metastatic patients. TCRdb ran MiXCR on the PCR reads. These V and J calls are TCRdb output, not the study's own analysis. Of approximately 82,000 clones listed, around 12% were seen once; the top ten hold roughly 9.6%. Nobody among the patients had been given any treatment before thyroid surgery. Trimming took off 2 bases at V and 6 bases at J, with 8 bases between the two ends. CDR3 length: 12 residues. Germline CDR1 MNHNS, CDR2 SASEGT.

The sequence derives from a female donor with papillary thyroid cancer or a benign thyroid nodule (not recorded which). Some clones in this sample may be carry-over from other donors' samples. Sequenced: tumor tissue. The chain has TRBV6-1 and TRBJ2-7; D is undetermined. CDR3 sequence (DNA): TGTGCCAGCAGTGAAATGTGGTCCGAGCAGTACTTC. Translated, it gives CASSEMWSEQYF.